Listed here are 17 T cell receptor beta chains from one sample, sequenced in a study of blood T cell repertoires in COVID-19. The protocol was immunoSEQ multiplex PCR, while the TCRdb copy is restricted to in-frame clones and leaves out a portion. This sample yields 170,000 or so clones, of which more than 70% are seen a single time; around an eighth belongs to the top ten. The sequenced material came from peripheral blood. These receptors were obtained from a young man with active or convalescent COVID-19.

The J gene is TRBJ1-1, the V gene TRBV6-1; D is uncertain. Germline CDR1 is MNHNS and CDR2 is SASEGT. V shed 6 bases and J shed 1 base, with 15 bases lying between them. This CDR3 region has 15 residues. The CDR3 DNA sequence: TGTGCCAGCAGCAAACGGTCGGAGGGGAACACTGAAGCTTTCTTT. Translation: CASSKRSEGNTEAFF.

CDR3 nucleotides: TGTGCCAGTAGTCGGGACAGTATTAATCAGCCCCAGCATTTT. Translating gives CASSRDSINQPQHF. The chain joins TRBV19 to TRBJ1-5; 7 bases align to TRBD1. The germline gives CDR1 LNHDA, CDR2 SQIVND (reference sequence). The ends lost 5 bases at V and 4 bases at J; junction bases unmatched: 5. CDR3 length equals 14 residues. The variable domain in full, with the rest retrieved from reference TRBV19 and TRBJ1-5, is DGGITQSPKYLFRKEGQNVTLSCEQNLNHDAMYWYRQDPGQGLRLIYYSQIVNDFQKGDIAEGYSVSREKKESFPLTVTSAQKNPTAFYLCASSRDSINQPQHFGDGTRLSIL.

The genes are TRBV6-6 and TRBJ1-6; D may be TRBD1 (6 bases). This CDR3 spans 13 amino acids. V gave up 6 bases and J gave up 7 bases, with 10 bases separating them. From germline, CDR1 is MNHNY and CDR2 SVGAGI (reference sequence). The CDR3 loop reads CASSRQANSPLHF. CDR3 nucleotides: TGTGCCAGCAGCCGACAGGCCAATTCACCCCTCCACTTT.

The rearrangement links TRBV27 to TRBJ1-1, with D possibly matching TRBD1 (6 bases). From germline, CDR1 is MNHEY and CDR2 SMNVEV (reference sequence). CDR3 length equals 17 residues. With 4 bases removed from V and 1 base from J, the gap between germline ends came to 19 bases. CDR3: CASSSLPYDRRNTEAFF. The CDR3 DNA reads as TGTGCCAGCAGTTCCCTCCCTTACGACAGGCGGAACACTGAAGCTTTCTTT.

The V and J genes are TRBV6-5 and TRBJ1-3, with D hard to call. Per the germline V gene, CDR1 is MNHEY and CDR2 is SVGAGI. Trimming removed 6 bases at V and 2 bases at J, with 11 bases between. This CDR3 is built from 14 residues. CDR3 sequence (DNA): TGTGCCAGCAGCCTCTCTTTAGCTGGAAACACCATATATTTT. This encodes CASSLSLAGNTIYF.

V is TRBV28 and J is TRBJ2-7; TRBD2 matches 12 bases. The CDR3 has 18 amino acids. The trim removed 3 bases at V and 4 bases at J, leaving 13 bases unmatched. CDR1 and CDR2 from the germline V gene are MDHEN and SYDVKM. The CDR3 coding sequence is TGTGCCAGCAGTTTTCGACTAGCGGGAGACCTATACCAATACGAGCAGTACTTC. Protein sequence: CASSFRLAGDLYQYEQYF.

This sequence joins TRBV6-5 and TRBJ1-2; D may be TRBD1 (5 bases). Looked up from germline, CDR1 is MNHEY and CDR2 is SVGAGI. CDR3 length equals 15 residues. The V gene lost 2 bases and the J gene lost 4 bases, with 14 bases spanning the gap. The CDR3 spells CASSYRVQAIYGYTF. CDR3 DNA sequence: TGTGCCAGCAGTTACAGGGTACAGGCAATCTATGGCTACACCTTC.

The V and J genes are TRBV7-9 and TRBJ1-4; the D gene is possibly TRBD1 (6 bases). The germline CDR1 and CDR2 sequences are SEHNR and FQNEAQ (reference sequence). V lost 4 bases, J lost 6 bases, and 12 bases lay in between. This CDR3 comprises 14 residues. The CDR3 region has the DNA TGTGCCAGCAGCTCGCGACAGGCGGATGAAAAACTGTTTTTT. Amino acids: CASSSRQADEKLFF.

CDR3 coding DNA: TGCGCCAGCAGCCCCTTTACCGGGACAGTAGAAGCTTTCTTT. This codes for CASSPFTGTVEAFF. J is TRBJ1-1 and V is TRBV5-1; the match to TRBD1 covers 7 bases. Germline values: CDR1 SGHRS, CDR2 YFSETQ. The ends lost 4 bases at V and 8 bases at J; junction bases unmatched: 11. The CDR3 has 14 amino acids.

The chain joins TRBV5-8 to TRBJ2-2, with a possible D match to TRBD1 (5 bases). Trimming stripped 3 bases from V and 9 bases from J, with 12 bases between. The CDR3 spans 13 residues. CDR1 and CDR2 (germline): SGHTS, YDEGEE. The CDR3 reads CASSYGRGRELFF. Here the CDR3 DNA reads TGTGCCAGCAGCTATGGAAGGGGCCGGGAGCTGTTTTTT.

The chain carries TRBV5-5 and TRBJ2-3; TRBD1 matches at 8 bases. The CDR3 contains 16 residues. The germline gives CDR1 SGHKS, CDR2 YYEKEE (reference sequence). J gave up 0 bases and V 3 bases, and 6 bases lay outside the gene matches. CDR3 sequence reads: CASSSKTGASTDTQYF. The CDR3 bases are TGTGCCAGCAGCTCGAAGACAGGGGCCAGCACAGATACGCAGTATTTT.

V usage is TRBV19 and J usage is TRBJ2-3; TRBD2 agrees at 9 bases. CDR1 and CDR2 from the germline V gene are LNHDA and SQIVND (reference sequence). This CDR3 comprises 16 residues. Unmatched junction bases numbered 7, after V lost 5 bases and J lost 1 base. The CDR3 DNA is TGTGCCAGTAGTTCTCAAGCGGGGGGCGGCACAGATACGCAGTATTTT. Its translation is CASSSQAGGGTDTQYF.

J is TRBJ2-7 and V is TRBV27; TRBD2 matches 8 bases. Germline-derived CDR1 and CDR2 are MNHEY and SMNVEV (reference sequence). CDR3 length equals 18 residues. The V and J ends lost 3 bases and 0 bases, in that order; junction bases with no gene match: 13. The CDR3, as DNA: TGTGCCAGCAGTTTCTCGAGGGTTCGGGCGGGAGGCTCCTACGAGCAGTACTTC. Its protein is CASSFSRVRAGGSYEQYF.

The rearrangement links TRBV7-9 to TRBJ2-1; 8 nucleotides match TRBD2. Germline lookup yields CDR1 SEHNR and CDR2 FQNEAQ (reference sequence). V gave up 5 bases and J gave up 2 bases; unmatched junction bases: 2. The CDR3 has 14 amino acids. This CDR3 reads CASSPGGAYNEQFF. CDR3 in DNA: TGTGCCAGCAGCCCCGGGGGGGCCTACAATGAGCAGTTCTTC.

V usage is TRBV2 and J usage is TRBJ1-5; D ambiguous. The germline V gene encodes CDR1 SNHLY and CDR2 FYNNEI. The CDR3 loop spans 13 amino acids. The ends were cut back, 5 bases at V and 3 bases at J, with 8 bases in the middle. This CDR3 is CASSFSVNQPQHF. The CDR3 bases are TGTGCCAGCAGTTTTAGCGTCAATCAGCCCCAGCATTTT.

The CDR3 sequence: CASRAGGSGANVLTF. CDR3 nucleotide sequence: TGTGCCAGCAGGGCAGGGGGCTCTGGGGCCAACGTCCTGACTTTC. This chain joins TRBV6-5 and TRBJ2-6; 7 bases agree with TRBD1. Germline CDR1 MNHEY, CDR2 SVGAGI. The CDR3 has 15 residues. V lost 6 bases and J lost 0; bases outside the gene matches: 2.

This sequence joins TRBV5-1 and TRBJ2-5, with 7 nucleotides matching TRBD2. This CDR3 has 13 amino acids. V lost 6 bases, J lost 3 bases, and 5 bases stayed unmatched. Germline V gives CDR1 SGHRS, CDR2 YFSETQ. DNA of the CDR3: TGCGCCAGCAAAGTGGCGGGGGAAGAGACCCAGTACTTC. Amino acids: CASKVAGEETQYF.